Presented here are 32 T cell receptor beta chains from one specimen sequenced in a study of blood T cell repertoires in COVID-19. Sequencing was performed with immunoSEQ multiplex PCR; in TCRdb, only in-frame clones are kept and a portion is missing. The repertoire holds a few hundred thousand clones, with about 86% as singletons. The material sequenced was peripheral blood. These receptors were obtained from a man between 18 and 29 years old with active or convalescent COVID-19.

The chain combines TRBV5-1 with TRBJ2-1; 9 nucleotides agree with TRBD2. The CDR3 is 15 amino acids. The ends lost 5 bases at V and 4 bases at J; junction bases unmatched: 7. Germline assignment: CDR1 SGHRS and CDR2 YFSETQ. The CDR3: CASSGASGEYNEQFF. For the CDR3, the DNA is TGCGCCAGCAGTGGGGCTAGCGGGGAGTACAATGAGCAGTTCTTC.

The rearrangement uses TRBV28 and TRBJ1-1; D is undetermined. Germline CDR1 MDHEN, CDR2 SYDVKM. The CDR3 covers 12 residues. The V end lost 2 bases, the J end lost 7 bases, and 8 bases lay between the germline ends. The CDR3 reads CASSLGGFEAFF. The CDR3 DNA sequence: TGTGCCAGCAGTTTAGGAGGGTTTGAAGCTTTCTTT.

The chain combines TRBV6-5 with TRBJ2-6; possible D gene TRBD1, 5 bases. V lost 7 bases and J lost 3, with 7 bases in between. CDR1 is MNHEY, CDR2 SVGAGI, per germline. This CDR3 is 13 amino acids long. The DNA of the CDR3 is TGTGCCAGCAATCAGGGTGGGGCCAACGTCCTGACTTTC. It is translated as CASNQGGANVLTF.

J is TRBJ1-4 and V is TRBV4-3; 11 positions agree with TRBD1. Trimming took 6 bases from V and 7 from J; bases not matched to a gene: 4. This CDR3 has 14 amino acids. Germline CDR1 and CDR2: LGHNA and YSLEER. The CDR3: CASRSGTGGEKLFF. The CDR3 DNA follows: TGCGCCAGCAGGTCCGGGACAGGGGGTGAAAAACTGTTTTTT.

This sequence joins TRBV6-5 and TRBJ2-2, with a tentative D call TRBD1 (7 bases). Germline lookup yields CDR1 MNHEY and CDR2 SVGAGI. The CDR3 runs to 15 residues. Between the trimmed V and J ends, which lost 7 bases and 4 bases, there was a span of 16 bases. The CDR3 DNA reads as TGTGCCAGCACACGCGGGACAGTGGTCACCGGGGAGCTGTTTTTT. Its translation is CASTRGTVVTGELFF.

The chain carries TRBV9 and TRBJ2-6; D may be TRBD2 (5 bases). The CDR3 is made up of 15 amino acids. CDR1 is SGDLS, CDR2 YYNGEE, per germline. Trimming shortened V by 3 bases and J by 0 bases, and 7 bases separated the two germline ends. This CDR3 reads CASSAGGSGANVLTF. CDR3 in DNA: TGTGCCAGCAGCGCAGGAGGCTCTGGGGCCAACGTCCTGACTTTC. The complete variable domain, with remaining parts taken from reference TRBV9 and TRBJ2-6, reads DSGVTQTPKHLITATGQRVTLRCSPRSGDLSVYWYQQSLDQGLQFLIQYYNGEERAKGNILERFSAQQFPDLHSELNLSSLELGDSALYFCASSAGGSGANVLTFGAGSRLTVL.

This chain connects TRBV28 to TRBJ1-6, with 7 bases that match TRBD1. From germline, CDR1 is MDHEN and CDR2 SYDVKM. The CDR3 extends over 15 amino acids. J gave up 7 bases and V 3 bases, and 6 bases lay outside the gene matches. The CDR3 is CASSLGTGVNSPLHF. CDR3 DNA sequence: TGTGCCAGCAGTTTGGGAACAGGGGTAAATTCACCCCTCCACTTT.

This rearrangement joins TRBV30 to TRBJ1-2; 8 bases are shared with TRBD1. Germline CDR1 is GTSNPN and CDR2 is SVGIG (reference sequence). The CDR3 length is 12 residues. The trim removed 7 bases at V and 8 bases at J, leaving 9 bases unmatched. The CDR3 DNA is TGTGCCTTCTCGGGACAGGTTGAGGGCTACACCTTC. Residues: CAFSGQVEGYTF.

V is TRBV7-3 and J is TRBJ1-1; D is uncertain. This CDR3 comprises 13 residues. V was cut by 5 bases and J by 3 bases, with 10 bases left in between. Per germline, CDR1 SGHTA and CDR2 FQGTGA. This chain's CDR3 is CASSRQSDTEAFF. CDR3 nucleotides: TGTGCCAGCAGCCGCCAAAGCGACACTGAAGCTTTCTTT.

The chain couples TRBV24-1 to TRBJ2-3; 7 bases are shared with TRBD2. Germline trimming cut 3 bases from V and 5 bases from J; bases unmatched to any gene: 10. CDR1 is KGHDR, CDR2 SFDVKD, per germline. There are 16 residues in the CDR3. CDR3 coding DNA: TGTGCCACCAGTGATCCCGTTTGGGGGAGGGGAGATACGCAGTATTTT. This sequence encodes CATSDPVWGRGDTQYF.

CDR3 residues: CATPPDRGEKLFF. In DNA, the CDR3 is TGTGCCACCCCCCCGGACAGGGGTGAAAAACTGTTTTTT. The chain couples TRBV6-5 to TRBJ1-4; 9 bases line up with TRBD1. J gave up 7 bases and V 10 bases, and 7 bases lay outside the gene matches. Germline-derived CDR1 and CDR2 are MNHEY and SVGAGI. The length of the CDR3 is 13 residues.

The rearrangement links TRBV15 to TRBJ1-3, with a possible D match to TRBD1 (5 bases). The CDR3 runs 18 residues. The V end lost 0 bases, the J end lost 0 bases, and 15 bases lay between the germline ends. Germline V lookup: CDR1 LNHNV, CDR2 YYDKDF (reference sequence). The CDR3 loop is CATSRDWGGRLSGNTIYF. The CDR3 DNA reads TGTGCCACCAGCAGAGATTGGGGCGGACGGCTCTCTGGAAACACCATATATTTT.

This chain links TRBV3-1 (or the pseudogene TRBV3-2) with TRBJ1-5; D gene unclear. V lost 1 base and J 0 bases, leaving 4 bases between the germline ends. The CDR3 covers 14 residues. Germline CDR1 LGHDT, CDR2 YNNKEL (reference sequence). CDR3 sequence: CASSQGSSNQPQHF. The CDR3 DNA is TGTGCCAGCAGCCAAGGCAGTAGCAATCAGCCCCAGCATTTT.

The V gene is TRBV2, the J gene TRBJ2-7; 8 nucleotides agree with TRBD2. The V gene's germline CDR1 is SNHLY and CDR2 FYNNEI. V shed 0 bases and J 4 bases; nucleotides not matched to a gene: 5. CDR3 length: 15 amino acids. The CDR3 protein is CASSEAGSGVYEQYF. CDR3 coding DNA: TGTGCCAGCAGTGAAGCGGGTAGCGGGGTATACGAGCAGTACTTC.

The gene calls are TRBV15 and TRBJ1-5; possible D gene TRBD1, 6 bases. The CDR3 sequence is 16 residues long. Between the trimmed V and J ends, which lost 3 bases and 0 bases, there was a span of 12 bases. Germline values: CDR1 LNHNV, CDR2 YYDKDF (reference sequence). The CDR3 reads CATSRGWDNSNQPQHF. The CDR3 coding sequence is TGTGCCACCAGCAGGGGCTGGGACAATAGCAATCAGCCCCAGCATTTT.

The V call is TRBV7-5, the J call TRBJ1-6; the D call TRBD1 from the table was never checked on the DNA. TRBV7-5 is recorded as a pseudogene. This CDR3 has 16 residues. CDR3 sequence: CVRSSYRTGYNSPLHF. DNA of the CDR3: TGTGTCAGAAGCTCCTACCGGACAGGATATAATTCACCCCTCCACTTT.

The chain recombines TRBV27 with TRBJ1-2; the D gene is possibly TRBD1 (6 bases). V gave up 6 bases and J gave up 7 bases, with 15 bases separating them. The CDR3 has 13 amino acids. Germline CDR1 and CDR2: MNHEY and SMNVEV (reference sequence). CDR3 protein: CASRTGLGGGYTF. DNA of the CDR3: TGTGCCAGCAGGACAGGCCTCGGAGGTGGCTACACCTTC.

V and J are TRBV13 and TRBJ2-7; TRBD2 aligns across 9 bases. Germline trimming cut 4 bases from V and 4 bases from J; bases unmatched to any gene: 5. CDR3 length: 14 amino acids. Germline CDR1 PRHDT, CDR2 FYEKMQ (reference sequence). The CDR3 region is CASSCGGAGYEQYF. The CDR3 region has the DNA TGTGCCAGCAGCTGCGGGGGGGCGGGATACGAGCAGTACTTC. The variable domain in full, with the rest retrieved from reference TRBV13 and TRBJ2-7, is AAGVIQSPRHLIKEKRETATLKCYPIPRHDTVYWYQQGPGQDPQFLISFYEKMQSDKGSIPDRFSAQQFSDYHSELNMSSLELGDSALYFCASSCGGAGYEQYFGPGTRLTVT.

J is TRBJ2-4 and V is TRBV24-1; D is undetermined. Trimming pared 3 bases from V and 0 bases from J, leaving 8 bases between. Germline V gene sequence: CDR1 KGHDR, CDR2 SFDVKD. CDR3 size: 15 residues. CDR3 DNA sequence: TGTGCCACCAGTGATGGTGGCCTAGCCAAAAACATTCAGTACTTC. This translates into CATSDGGLAKNIQYF.

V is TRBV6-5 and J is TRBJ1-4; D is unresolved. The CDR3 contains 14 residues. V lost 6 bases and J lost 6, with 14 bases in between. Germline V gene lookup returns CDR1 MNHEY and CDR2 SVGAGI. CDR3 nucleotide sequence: TGTGCCAGCAGCTCGGGTGGCGTGGATGAAAAACTGTTTTTT. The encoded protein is CASSSGGVDEKLFF.

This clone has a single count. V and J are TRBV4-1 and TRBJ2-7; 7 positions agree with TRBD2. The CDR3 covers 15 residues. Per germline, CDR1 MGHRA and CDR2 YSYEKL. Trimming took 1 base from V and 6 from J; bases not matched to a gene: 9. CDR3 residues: CASSQGGGRNAEQYF. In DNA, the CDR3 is TGCGCCAGCAGCCAAGGGGGCGGGAGAAACGCCGAGCAGTACTTC.

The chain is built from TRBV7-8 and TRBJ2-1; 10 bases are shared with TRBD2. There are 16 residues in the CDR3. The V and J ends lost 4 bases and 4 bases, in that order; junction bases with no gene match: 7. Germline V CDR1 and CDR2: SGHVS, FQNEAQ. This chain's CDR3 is CASSSLGSGRYNEQFF. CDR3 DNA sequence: TGTGCCAGCAGCTCCCTGGGTAGCGGGAGGTACAATGAGCAGTTCTTC.

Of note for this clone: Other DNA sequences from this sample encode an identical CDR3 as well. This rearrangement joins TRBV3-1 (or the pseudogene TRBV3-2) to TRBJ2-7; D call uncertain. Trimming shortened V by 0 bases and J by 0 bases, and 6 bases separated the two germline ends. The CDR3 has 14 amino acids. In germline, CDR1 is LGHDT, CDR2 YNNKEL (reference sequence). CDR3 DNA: TGTGCCAGCAGCCAAGATGGCGGCTCCTACGAGCAGTACTTC. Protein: CASSQDGGSYEQYF.

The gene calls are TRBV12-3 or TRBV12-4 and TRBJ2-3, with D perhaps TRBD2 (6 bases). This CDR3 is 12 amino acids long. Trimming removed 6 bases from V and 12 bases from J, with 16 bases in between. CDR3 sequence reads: CASSPGTPRQYF. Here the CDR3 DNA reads TGTGCCAGCAGCCCTGGGACTCCGAGACAGTATTTT.

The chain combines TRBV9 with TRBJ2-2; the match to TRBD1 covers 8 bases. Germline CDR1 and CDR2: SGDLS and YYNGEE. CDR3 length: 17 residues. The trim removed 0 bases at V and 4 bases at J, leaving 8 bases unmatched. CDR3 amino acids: CASSVGVTGGITGELFF. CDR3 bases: TGTGCCAGCAGCGTAGGTGTTACAGGGGGAATCACCGGGGAGCTGTTTTTT.

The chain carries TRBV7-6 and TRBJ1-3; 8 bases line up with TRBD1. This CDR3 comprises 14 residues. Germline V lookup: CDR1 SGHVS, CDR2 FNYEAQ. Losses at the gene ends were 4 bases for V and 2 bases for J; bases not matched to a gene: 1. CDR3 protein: CASSSTGAGNTIYF. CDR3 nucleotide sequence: TGTGCCAGCAGCTCGACAGGGGCTGGAAACACCATATATTTT.

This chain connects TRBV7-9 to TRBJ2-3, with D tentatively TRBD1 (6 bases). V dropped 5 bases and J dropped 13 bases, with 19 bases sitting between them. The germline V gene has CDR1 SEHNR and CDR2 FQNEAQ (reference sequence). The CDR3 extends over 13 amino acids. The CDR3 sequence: CASSTPPNRVKYF. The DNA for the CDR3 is TGTGCCAGCAGCACCCCCCCCAACAGGGTCAAGTATTTT.

CDR3 in amino acids: CATQSGPSSYEQYF. CDR3 DNA sequence: TGTGCCACTCAATCTGGGCCAAGCTCCTACGAGCAGTACTTC. The chain carries TRBV5-4 and TRBJ2-7; D remains unclear. This CDR3 is built from 14 residues. The germline gives CDR1 SGHNT, CDR2 YYREEE (reference sequence). V was cut by 9 bases and J by 0 bases, with 16 bases left in between.

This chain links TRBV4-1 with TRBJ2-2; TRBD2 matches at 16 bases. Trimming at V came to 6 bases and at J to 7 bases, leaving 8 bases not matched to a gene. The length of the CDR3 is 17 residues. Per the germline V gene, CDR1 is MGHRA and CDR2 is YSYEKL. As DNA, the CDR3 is TGCGCCAGCAGGACTCCCGGGACTAGCGGGAGGGACGGGGAGCTGTTTTTT. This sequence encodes CASRTPGTSGRDGELFF.

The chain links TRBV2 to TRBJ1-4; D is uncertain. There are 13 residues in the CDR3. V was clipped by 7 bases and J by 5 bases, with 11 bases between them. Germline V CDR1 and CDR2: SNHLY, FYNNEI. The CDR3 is CASKRGENEKLFF. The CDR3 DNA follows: TGTGCCAGCAAACGGGGAGAAAATGAAAAACTGTTTTTT.

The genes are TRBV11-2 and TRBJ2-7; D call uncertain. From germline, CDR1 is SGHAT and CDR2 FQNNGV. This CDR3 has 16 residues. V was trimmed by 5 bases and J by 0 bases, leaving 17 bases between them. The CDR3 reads CASSPIRRRSSYEQYF. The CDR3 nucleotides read TGTGCCAGCAGCCCAATCCGGCGGAGAAGCTCCTACGAGCAGTACTTC. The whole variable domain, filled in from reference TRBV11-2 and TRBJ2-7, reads EAGVAQSPRYKIIEKRQSVAFWCNPISGHATLYWYQQILGQGPKLLIQFQNNGVVDDSQLPKDRFSAERLKGVDSTLKIQPAKLEDSAVYLCASSPIRRRSSYEQYFGPGTRLTVT.

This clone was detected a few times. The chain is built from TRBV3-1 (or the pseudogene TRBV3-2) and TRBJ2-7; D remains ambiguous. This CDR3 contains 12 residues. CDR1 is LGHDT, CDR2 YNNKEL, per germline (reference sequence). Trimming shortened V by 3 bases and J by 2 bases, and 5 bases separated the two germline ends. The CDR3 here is CASSQQAYEQYF. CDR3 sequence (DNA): TGTGCCAGCAGCCAGCAGGCCTACGAGCAGTACTTC.